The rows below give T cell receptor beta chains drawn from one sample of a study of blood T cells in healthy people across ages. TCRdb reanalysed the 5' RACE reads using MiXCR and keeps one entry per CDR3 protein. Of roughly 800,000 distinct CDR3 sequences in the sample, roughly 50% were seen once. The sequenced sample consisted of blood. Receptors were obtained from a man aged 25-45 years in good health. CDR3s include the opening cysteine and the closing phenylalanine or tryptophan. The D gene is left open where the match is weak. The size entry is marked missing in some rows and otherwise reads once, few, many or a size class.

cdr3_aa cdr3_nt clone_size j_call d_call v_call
CASRPMGTDEQYF TGTGCCAGCAGACCAATGGGGACAGACGAGCAGTACTTC few TRBJ2-7 TRBD1 TRBV6-5
CASDGTGGYTF TGTGCCAGCGATGGGACGGGCGGCTACACCTTC - TRBJ1-2 - TRBV28
CASRPQTFQDTQYF TGTGCCAGCAGACCCCAGACCTTTCAAGATACGCAGTATTTT once TRBJ2-3 - TRBV28
CASSQVVGQENYGYTF TGTGCCAGCAGCCAAGTAGTAGGACAGGAGAACTATGGCTACACCTTC - TRBJ1-2 TRBD1 TRBV4-2
CSVEVSGNGETQYF TGCAGCGTTGAAGTCTCCGGGAACGGGGAGACCCAGTACTTC - TRBJ2-5 - TRBV29-1
CASSADRGYEKVYEQYF TGTGCCAGCAGCGCGGACAGGGGGTACGAGAAAGTCTACGAGCAGTACTTC once TRBJ2-7 TRBD1 TRBV7-8
CSARNRAYLATNEKLFF TGCAGTGCTAGGAACAGGGCGTACCTTGCAACTAATGAAAAACTGTTTTTT - TRBJ1-4 - TRBV20-1
CASSLKTGSSYEQYF TGTGCCAGCAGCTTAAAGACAGGGAGCTCCTACGAGCAGTACTTC once TRBJ2-7 TRBD1 TRBV7-8
CASTPQGGEAFF TGTGCCAGCACTCCACAGGGCGGGGAAGCTTTCTTT - TRBJ1-1 - TRBV6-5
CASSWTSGGAYEQFF TGTGCCAGCAGTTGGACTAGCGGGGGGGCATATGAGCAGTTCTTC few TRBJ2-1 TRBD2 TRBV6-2/TRBV6-3
CASSQDSGTARTGELFF TGCGCCAGCAGCCAAGATAGTGGAACGGCCCGAACCGGGGAGCTGTTTTTT - TRBJ2-2 - TRBV4-1
CSVVGQINTEAFF TGCAGCGTTGTGGGGCAGATTAACACTGAAGCTTTCTTT - TRBJ1-1 - TRBV29-1
CASRLIPFDIQYF TGTGCCAGCAGGCTTATTCCCTTTGACATTCAGTACTTC - TRBJ2-4 - TRBV28
CASQEWGTDTQYF TGTGCCAGCCAGGAGTGGGGCACAGATACGCAGTATTTT - TRBJ2-3 - TRBV25-1
CAWSGGANKPQHF TGTGCCTGGAGCGGCGGGGCCAATAAGCCCCAGCATTTT - TRBJ1-5 - TRBV30
CIPPEGGGSYEQYF TGCATCCCACCAGAGGGGGGGGGCTCCTACGAGCAGTACTTC few TRBJ2-7 - TRBV20-1
CASSQDSQTPTREQFF TGTGCCAGCAGCCAAGATAGCCAGACGCCTACAAGAGAGCAGTTCTTC few TRBJ2-1 - TRBV4-2
CASKSRASGNTIYF TGTGCCAGCAAGAGCAGGGCCTCTGGAAACACCATATATTTT - TRBJ1-3 - TRBV28
CASRPSAGNTGELFF TGTGCCAGCCGTCCCAGCGCGGGAAACACCGGGGAGCTGTTTTTT - TRBJ2-2 - TRBV28
CASSLGRDFVADTQYF TGTGCCAGCAGCTTAGGCCGGGACTTTGTCGCAGATACGCAGTATTTT - TRBJ2-3 - TRBV11-1
CASSYNAPQTGGTYEQYF TGTGCCAGCAGTTACAATGCCCCTCAGACAGGGGGGACCTACGAGCAGTACTTC few TRBJ2-7 TRBD1 TRBV6-5
CASSQYGRALSDTQYF TGTGCCAGCAGCCAATATGGCCGGGCCCTGTCAGATACGCAGTATTTT - TRBJ2-3 - TRBV7-9
CASSRAGTSINEQFF TGTGCCAGCAGCCGAGCGGGGACTAGCATCAATGAGCAGTTCTTC - TRBJ2-1 TRBD2 TRBV7-2
CASSLEPGTPYNEQFF TGTGCCAGCAGCTTGGAACCGGGGACTCCCTACAATGAGCAGTTCTTC - TRBJ2-1 - TRBV5-5
CASLSGSSYNEQYF TGTGCCAGCCTTAGCGGGAGCTCCTACAATGAGCAGTACTTC - TRBJ2-7 TRBD2 TRBV7-2
CASSWRGTGANVLTF TGTGCCAGCAGCTGGCGCGGTACTGGGGCCAACGTCCTGACTTTC few TRBJ2-6 - TRBV7-2
CSAREGFDEQFF TGCAGTGCTAGAGAGGGATTCGATGAGCAGTTCTTC - TRBJ2-1 - TRBV20-1
CASSCKLKAYRGRETQYF TGTGCCAGCAGTTGTAAATTAAAGGCCTACCGAGGGCGGGAGACCCAGTACTTC - TRBJ2-5 - TRBV27
CTSSGPSQGGYYGYTF TGCACCAGCAGTGGTCCTTCGCAGGGCGGGTACTATGGCTACACCTTC once TRBJ1-2 - TRBV10-2
CSAQGAGDTQYF TGCAGTGCCCAGGGGGCAGGCGATACGCAGTATTTT - TRBJ2-3 TRBD1 TRBV20-1
CASSYRPGFGNEQYF TGTGCCAGCAGTTATAGGCCAGGGTTCGGCAATGAGCAGTACTTC - TRBJ2-7 - TRBV6-5
CASSYVRGTYEQYF TGTGCCAGCAGTTACGTGAGGGGGACCTACGAGCAGTACTTC - TRBJ2-7 - TRBV6-2/TRBV6-3
CASSLTGNEETQYF TGTGCCAGCAGCTTGACGGGGAATGAAGAGACCCAGTACTTC - TRBJ2-5 - TRBV7-2
CASSLMTMGPRGYEQYF TGTGCCAGCAGTCTCATGACGATGGGGCCCCGGGGATACGAGCAGTACTTC few TRBJ2-7 - TRBV11-1
CAISGGASQETQYF TGTGCCATCAGCGGCGGCGCTAGCCAAGAGACCCAGTACTTC - TRBJ2-5 - TRBV10-3
CASSRNGQGAYEQYF TGTGCCAGCAGCCGAAACGGACAGGGGGCATACGAGCAGTACTTC - TRBJ2-7 TRBD1 TRBV3-1
CSATRGAGDNEQNF TGCAGTGCTACCCGAGGGGCGGGGGACAATGAGCAGAACTTC once TRBJ2-7 - TRBV20-1
CASSRGRDPGNIQYF TGTGCCAGCAGCCGAGGCCGGGACCCCGGGAACATTCAGTACTTC - TRBJ2-4 - TRBV6-2/TRBV6-3
CSANRDEQFF TGCAGTGCAAATCGGGATGAGCAGTTCTTC - TRBJ2-1 - TRBV20-1
CSVRGGGSTDTQYF TGCAGCGTCAGGGGGGGGGGTAGCACAGATACGCAGTATTTT - TRBJ2-3 - TRBV29-1
CSASFTGEGKETQYF TGCAGTGCTAGTTTTACGGGAGAGGGGAAAGAGACCCAGTACTTC few TRBJ2-5 - TRBV20-1
CASTRGAGSYEQYF TGCGCCAGCACCCGTGGGGCGGGCTCCTACGAGCAGTACTTC - TRBJ2-7 - TRBV5-1
CSPARNEQFF TGCAGCCCCGCCCGGAATGAGCAGTTCTTC few TRBJ2-1 - TRBV29-1
CATSRDPGTGDGYTF TGTGCCACCAGCAGAGATCCCGGGACAGGGGATGGCTACACCTTC - TRBJ1-2 TRBD1 TRBV15
CASSFLDGNEGKLFF TGTGCCAGCAGTTTCCTCGACGGCAATGAGGGGAAACTGTTTTTT - TRBJ1-4 - TRBV12-3/TRBV12-4
CASSPRIGGGHNEQFF TGTGCCAGCTCACCTCGGATAGGGGGCGGCCACAATGAGCAGTTCTTC - TRBJ2-1 TRBD1 TRBV18
CSVARGGADNEQFF TGCAGCGTTGCCAGGGGCGGGGCTGACAATGAGCAGTTCTTC - TRBJ2-1 - TRBV29-1
CSAGKIQGSRYEQYF TGCAGTGCTGGAAAGATACAGGGGAGTCGTTACGAGCAGTACTTC - TRBJ2-7 TRBD1 TRBV20-1
CASSEADRDEQYF TGTGCCAGCAGCGAAGCGGACAGGGACGAGCAGTACTTC - TRBJ2-7 TRBD1 TRBV6-1
CASTTEGSFQPQHF TGTGCCAGCACTACAGAGGGGAGCTTTCAGCCCCAGCATTTT - TRBJ1-5 - TRBV6-6
CATSRDWEVHQPQHF TGTGCCACCAGCAGAGATTGGGAAGTTCATCAGCCCCAGCATTTT - TRBJ1-5 - TRBV15
CASRRASMNTEAFF TGTGCCTCCCGGAGGGCCAGCATGAACACTGAAGCTTTCTTT - TRBJ1-1 - TRBV7-8
CASSPRGEPGYTF TGTGCCAGCAGCCCCAGGGGGGAGCCTGGCTACACCTTC - TRBJ1-2 TRBD1 TRBV12-3/TRBV12-4
CASGFWAREQYF TGTGCCAGCGGCTTCTGGGCCCGCGAGCAGTACTTC once TRBJ2-7 - TRBV2
CASSLVGTSGGRNEQYF TGCGCCAGCAGCTTGGTAGGGACTAGCGGGGGAAGAAATGAGCAGTACTTC - TRBJ2-5 TRBD2 TRBV5-1
CASHGWTTQYF TGTGCCAGCCATGGTTGGACGACCCAGTACTTC - TRBJ2-5 - TRBV2
CASRAGTAMNTEAFF TGCGCCAGCAGAGCCGGGACAGCGATGAACACTGAAGCTTTCTTT - TRBJ1-1 TRBD1 TRBV10-2
CASSSPLVAGGLTDTQYF TGTGCCAGCAGTTCGCCCCTCGTAGCGGGAGGCTTGACAGATACGCAGTATTTT - TRBJ2-3 TRBD2 TRBV28
CSARQGGVATNEKLFF TGCAGTGCGAGACAGGGAGGCGTTGCAACTAATGAAAAACTGTTTTTT - TRBJ1-4 TRBD1 TRBV20-1